Detailed here is one T cell receptor (beta chain). Antigen specificity is unknown. This sample is part of a study of T cell repertoires in cytomegalovirus infection. With 3 bases removed from V and 1 base from J, the gap between germline ends came to 13 bases. Germline lookup yields CDR1 MGHRA and CDR2 YSYEKL. The CDR3 runs 16 residues. MiXCR was run by TCRdb on the reads, yielding one entry per CDR3 protein. The sample includes 800,000 to 950,000 distinct CDR3 sequences, approximately 32% of them seen just once. The sample consisted of cultured CD8+ T cells from PBMCs, taken from culture after CMV antigen stimulation. The receptor comes from a human donor in good health (CMV status not recorded). Some clones in this sample may be carry-over from other donors' samples. This sequence joins TRBV4-1 and TRBJ2-1; D is unresolved. CDR3 in amino acids: CASSHQGGPSYNEQFF. CDR3 coding DNA: TGCGCCAGCAGCCACCAAGGCGGACCGTCCTACAATGAGCAGTTCTTC.